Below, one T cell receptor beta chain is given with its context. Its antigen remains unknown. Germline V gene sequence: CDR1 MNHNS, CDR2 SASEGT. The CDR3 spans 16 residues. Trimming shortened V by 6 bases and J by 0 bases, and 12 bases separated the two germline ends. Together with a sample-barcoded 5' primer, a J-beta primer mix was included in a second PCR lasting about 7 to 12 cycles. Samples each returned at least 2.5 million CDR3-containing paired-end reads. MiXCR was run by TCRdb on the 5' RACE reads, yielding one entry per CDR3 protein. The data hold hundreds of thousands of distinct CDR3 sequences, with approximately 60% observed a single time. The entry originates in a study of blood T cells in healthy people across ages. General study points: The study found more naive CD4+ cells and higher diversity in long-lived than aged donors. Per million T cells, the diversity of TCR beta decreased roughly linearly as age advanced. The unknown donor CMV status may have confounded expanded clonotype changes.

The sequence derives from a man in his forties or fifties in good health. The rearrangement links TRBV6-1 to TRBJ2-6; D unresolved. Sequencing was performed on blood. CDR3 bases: TGTGCCAGCAGGATCTACAGTCTCTCTGGGGCCAACGTCCTGACTTTC. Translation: CASRIYSLSGANVLTF.